This T cell receptor (beta chain) was sequenced in a study of cytomegalovirus exposure and HLA in healthy donors. Study results and caveats: Across HLA loci, a later analysis found differing TCR association rates, with DRB1 most and HLA-C fewest. The study designated 150 or so TCR beta chains cytomegalovirus-associated. An analysis that was carried out later associated 16,951 TCR beta sequences with HLA alleles at 0.05 false discovery rate.

Unmatched junction bases numbered 6, after V lost 4 bases and J lost 6 bases. The CDR3 is 15 residues long. Germline V lookup: CDR1 SGHTA, CDR2 FQGNSA. PCR employed 60 Vbeta and 13 Jbeta primers. Assay used: immunoSEQ multiplex PCR; TCRdb lists only in-frame clones, some missing. Of 110,000 to 150,000 clones in the sample, roughly 80% were seen once. A word on this clone: Its target is unknown.

J is TRBJ1-3 and V is TRBV7-2; 10 bases map to TRBD1. The receptor was derived from a woman aged 40 to 50 in good health and CMV-seropositive. The specimen was PBMCs. This chain's CDR3 is CASSSTGGRINTIYF. In DNA form, the CDR3 reads TGTGCCAGCAGCTCGACAGGGGGCCGGATAAACACCATATATTTT.